The rows below give T cell receptor beta chains drawn from one sample of a study of shared clonotypes between healthy human individuals. The data were produced by immunoSEQ multiplex PCR, yet TCRdb's version contains in-frame clones alone and is incomplete. The table includes 300,000 or so clones, approximately 79% detected once. The specimen was memory CD4+ T cells sorted from blood. The receptor source for this set is a man aged 25-45 years in good health. The CDR3 runs from the conserved cysteine through the conserved F or W. D genes are given only for firm matches.

CDR3aa	v_gene	j_gene	d_gene
CASSLDRGGTEAFF	TRBV5-1	TRBJ1-1	TRBD1
CASPLSTGNVYEQYF	TRBV30	TRBJ2-7	NA
CASSWDRGQPQHF	TRBV5-5	TRBJ1-5	TRBD1
CASQPNGRANVLTF	TRBV18	TRBJ2-6	NA
CASSLSGQYYEQYF	TRBV28	TRBJ2-7	TRBD1
CASSLGLAGEYNEQFF	TRBV7-9	TRBJ2-1	TRBD2
CASSFEGNQPQHF	TRBV28	TRBJ1-5	NA
CASNSGTGHSYEQYF	TRBV19	TRBJ2-7	TRBD1
CAWVVGTGAPFEEQYF	TRBV30	TRBJ2-7	NA
CASSQERTGIAEAFF	TRBV4-3	TRBJ1-1	NA
CATQDRSSYEQYF	TRBV25-1	TRBJ2-7	TRBD1
CASSQDISFGRTDTQYF	TRBV4-2	TRBJ2-3	NA
CASSVDAAWSSYEQYF	TRBV9	TRBJ2-7	NA
CASSDYLRGNQETQYF	TRBV27	TRBJ2-5	NA
CSVEDGGRAAYNEQFF	TRBV29-1	TRBJ2-1	TRBD2
CASSALGGYYGYTF	TRBV9	TRBJ1-2	NA
CATSAPGTGSYNEQFF	TRBV15	TRBJ2-1	TRBD1
CASSLAPGDLRDQYF	TRBV5-1	TRBJ2-7	NA
CASSFEEPGALMGFYNEQFF	TRBV27	TRBJ2-1	NA
CASSESQTYEQYF	TRBV2	TRBJ2-7	NA
CASSIEIISGPLMGYTF	TRBV19	TRBJ1-2	NA
CASSQEGREGLYNEQFF	TRBV4-1	TRBJ2-1	TRBD2